The text below deals with one TCR beta chain. The antigen remains undetermined. This entry belongs to a study of PD-1 blockade in classical Hodgkin lymphoma. The CDR3 contains 15 residues. V was clipped by 7 bases and J by 4 bases; unmatched bases: 7. Germline V gene data show CDR1 as MNHEY and CDR2 as SVGAGI. Study-wide results and limits: Complete responders started with a diversity level that resembled newly diagnosed patients at baseline. Relative to healthy donors, newly diagnosed patients reportedly had lower baseline TCR diversity, which was reported as lower still in relapsed/refractory patients.

The time point: cycle 4 day 1 (C4D1), after 5 to 7 weeks of nivolumab. The patients all showed relapse after autologous stem cell transplantation, while their brentuximab vedotin exposure varied. The repertoire was sequenced with immunoSEQ multiplex PCR; TCRdb's copy has only in-frame clones and lacks some. Of tens of thousands of clones detected, around 80% appear once; the ten largest clones hold around 8.9%. The sequencing here drew on peripheral blood mononuclear cells (PBMCs), taken before the fourth cycle of nivolumab. V usage is TRBV6-5 and J usage is TRBJ2-1; 10 bases map to TRBD2. This clonotype was obtained from a human donor with classical Hodgkin lymphoma. CDR3: CASKTAGGPYNEQFF. The CDR3 coding sequence is TGTGCCAGCAAAACAGCGGGAGGGCCGTACAATGAGCAGTTCTTC.